This T cell receptor beta chain is drawn from a study of blood T cells in healthy people across ages. General observations from the study: Changes in expanded clonotypes were possibly confounded, as the CMV status of donors was unknown.

Then a second PCR, running roughly 7 to 11 cycles, was carried out with a sample-barcoded 5' primer and a J-beta primer mix. Every sample returned 3 million or more CDR3-containing paired-end reads. TCRdb processed the 5' RACE reads anew with MiXCR; each CDR3 protein has one entry. The sample lists about 970,000 distinct CDR3 sequences; 51% were seen once. CDR3 length: 12 residues. Germline assignment: CDR1 SGHNT and CDR2 YYREEE (reference sequence). The V segment lost 6 bases and the J segment 9 bases; nucleotides outside the gene matches: 9. This clonotype was recorded a few times. Its matching antigen is unknown.

This clonotype originated in a woman aged 60 to 75 in good health. V and J are TRBV5-4 and TRBJ2-7; 7 bases are a match to TRBD2. Source material: blood. CDR3 region: CASNSPAGRQYF. Written as DNA, the CDR3 is TGTGCCAGCAATTCCCCAGCGGGAAGGCAGTACTTC.